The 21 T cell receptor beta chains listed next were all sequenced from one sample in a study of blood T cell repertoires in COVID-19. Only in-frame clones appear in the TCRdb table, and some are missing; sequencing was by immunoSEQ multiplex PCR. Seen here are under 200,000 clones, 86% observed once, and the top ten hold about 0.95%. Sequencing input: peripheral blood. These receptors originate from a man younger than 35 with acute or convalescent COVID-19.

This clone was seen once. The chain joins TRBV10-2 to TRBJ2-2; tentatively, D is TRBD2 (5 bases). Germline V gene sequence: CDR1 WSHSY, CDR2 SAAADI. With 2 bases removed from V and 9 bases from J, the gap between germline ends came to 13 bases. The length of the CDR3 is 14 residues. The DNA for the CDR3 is TGCGCCAGCAGTGAGAGGTCAGCGGACCGGGAGCTGTTTTTT. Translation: CASSERSADRELFF.

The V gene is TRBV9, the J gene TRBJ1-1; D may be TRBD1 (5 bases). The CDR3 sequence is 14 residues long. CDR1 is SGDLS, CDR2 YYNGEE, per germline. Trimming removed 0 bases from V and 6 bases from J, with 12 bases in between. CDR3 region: CASSVASRAAEAFF. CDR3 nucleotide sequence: TGTGCCAGCAGCGTAGCATCCAGGGCGGCTGAAGCTTTCTTT.

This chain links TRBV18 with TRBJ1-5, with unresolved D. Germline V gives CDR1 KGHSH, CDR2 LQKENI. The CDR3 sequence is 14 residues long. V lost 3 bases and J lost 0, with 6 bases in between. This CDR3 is CASSPTNSNQPQHF. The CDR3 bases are TGTGCCAGCTCACCGACAAATAGCAATCAGCCCCAGCATTTT.

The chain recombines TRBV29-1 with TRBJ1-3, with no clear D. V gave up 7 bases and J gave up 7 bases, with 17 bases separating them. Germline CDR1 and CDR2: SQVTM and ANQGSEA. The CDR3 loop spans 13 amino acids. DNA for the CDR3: TGCAGCGCCGCGGGAACTTACTGGAACACCATATATTTT. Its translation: CSAAGTYWNTIYF. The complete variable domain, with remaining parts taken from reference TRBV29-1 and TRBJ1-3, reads SAVISQKPSRDICQRGTSLTIQCQVDSQVTMMFWYRQQPGQSLTLIATANQGSEATYESGFVIDKFPISRPNLTFSTLTVSNMSPEDSSIYLCSAAGTYWNTIYFGEGSWLTVV.

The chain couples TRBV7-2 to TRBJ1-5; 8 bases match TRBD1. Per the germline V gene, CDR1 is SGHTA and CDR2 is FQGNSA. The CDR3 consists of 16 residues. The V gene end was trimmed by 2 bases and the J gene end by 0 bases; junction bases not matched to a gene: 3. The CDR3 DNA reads TGTGCCAGCAGCTTAACAGGGGGAGGTAGCAATCAGCCCCAGCATTTT. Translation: CASSLTGGGSNQPQHF. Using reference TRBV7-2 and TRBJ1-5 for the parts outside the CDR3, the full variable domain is GAGVSQSPSNKVTEKGKDVELRCDPISGHTALYWYRQSLGQGLEFLIYFQGNSAPDKSGLPSDRFSAERTGGSVSTLTIQRTQQEDSAVYLCASSLTGGGSNQPQHFGDGTRLSIL.

As DNA, the CDR3 is TGTGCCAGCAGTCCGGGGAACCCGAATGAAAAACTGTTTTTT. It yields the protein CASSPGNPNEKLFF. V usage is TRBV28 and J usage is TRBJ1-4, with D uncertain. The CDR3 contains 14 residues. Germline-derived CDR1 and CDR2 are MDHEN and SYDVKM. With 5 bases removed from V and 5 bases from J, the gap between germline ends came to 12 bases. The whole variable domain, remainder taken from reference TRBV28 and TRBJ1-4, is DVKVTQSSRYLVKRTGEKVFLECVQDMDHENMFWYRQDPGLGLRLIYFSYDVKMKEKGDIPEGYSVSREKKERFSLILESASTNQTSMYLCASSPGNPNEKLFFGSGTQLSVL.

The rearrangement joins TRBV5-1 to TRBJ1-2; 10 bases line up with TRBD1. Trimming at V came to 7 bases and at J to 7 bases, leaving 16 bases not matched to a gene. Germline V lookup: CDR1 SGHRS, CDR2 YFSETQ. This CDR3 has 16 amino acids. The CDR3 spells CASLPGRNGDRGGYTF. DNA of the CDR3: TGCGCCAGCCTCCCGGGGCGCAACGGGGACAGGGGTGGCTACACCTTC.

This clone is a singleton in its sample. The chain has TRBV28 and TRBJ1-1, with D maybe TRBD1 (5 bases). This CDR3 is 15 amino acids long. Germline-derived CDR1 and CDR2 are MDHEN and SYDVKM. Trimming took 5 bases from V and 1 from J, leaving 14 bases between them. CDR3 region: CASSIPRTQNTEAFF. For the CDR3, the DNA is TGTGCCAGCAGTATACCTCGGACACAGAACACTGAAGCTTTCTTT.

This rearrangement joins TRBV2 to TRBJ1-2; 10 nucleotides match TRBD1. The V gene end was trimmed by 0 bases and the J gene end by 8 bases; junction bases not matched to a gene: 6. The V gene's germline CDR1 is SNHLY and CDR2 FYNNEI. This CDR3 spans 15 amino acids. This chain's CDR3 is CASSEARQGALGYTF. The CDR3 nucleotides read TGTGCCAGCAGTGAAGCAAGACAGGGGGCTTTGGGCTACACCTTC.

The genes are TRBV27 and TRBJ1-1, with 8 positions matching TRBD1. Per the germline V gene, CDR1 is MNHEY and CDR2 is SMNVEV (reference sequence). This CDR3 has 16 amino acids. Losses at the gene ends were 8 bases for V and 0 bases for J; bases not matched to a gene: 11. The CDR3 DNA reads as TGTGCCAGCCAGATTCGGACAGGGCTAATGAACACTGAAGCTTTCTTT. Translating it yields CASQIRTGLMNTEAFF.

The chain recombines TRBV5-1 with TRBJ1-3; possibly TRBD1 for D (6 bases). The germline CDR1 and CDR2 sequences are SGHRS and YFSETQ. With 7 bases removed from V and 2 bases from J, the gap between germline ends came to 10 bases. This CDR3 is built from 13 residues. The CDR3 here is CASGDRPGNTIYF. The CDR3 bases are TGCGCCAGCGGAGACAGGCCTGGAAACACCATATATTTT.

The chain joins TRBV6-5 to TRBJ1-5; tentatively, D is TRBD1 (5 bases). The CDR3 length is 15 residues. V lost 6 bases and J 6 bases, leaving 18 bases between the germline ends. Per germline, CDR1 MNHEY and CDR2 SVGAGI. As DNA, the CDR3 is TGTGCCAGCAGCGCCGGGAGGGGCGATGCTCAGCCCCAGCATTTT. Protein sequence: CASSAGRGDAQPQHF.

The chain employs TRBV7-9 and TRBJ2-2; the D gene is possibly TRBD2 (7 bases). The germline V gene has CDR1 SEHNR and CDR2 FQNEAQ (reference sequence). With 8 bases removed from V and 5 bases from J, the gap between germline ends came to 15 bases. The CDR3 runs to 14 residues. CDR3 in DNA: TGTGCCAGCCCCGGGGGCGGGGGAACCGGGGAGCTGTTTTTT. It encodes CASPGGGGTGELFF.

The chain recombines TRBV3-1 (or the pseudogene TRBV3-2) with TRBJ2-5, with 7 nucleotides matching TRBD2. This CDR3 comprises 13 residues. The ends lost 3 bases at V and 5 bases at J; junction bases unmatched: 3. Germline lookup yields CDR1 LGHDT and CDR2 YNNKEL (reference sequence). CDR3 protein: CASSHLAEETQYF. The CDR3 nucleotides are TGTGCCAGCAGCCACCTAGCGGAGGAGACCCAGTACTTC.

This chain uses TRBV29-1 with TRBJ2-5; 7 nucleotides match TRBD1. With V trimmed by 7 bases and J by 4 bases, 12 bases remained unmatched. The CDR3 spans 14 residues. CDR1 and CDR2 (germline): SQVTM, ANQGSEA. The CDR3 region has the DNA TGCAGCGCCCGAAGCATACAGGGGCGAGAGACCCAGTACTTC. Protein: CSARSIQGRETQYF.

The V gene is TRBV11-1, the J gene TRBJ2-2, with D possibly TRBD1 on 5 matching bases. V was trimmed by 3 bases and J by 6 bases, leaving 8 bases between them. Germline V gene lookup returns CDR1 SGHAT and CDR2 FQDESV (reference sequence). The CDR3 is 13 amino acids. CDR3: CASSFQGSGELFF. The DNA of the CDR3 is TGTGCCAGCAGCTTCCAGGGTTCCGGGGAGCTGTTTTTT.

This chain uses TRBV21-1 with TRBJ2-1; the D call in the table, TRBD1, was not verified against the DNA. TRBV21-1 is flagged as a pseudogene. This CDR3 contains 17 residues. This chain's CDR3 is CASSNRDRGGEYNEQFF. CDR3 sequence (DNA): TGTGCCAGCAGCAATCGGGACAGAGGGGGAGAATACAATGAGCAGTTCTTC.

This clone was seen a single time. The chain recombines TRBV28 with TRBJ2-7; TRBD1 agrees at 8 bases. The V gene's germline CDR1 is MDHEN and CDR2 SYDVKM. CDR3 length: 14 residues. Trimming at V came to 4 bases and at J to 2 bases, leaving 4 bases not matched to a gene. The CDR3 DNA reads TGTGCCAGCAGTTCCGGGACAGGCCCCTACGAGCAGTACGTC. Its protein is CASSSGTGPYEQYV.

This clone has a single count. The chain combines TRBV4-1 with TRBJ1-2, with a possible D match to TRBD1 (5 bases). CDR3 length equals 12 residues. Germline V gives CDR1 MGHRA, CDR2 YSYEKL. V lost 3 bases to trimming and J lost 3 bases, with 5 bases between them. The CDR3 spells CASSQGHYGYTF. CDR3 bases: TGCGCCAGCAGCCAGGGGCACTATGGCTACACCTTC.

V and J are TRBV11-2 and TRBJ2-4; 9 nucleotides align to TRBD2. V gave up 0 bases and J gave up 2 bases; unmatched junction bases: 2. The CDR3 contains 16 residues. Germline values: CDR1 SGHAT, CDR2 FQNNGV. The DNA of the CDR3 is TGTGCCAGCAGCTTAGATCTAGCGGGGCCCAAAAACATTCAGTACTTC. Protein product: CASSLDLAGPKNIQYF.

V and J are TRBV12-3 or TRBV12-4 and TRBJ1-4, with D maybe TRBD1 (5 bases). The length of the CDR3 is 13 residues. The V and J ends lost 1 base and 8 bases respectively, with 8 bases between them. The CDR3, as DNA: TGTGCCAGCAGTTTAGGGGGCTACGAAAAACTGTTTTTT. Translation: CASSLGGYEKLFF.